Included here is one T cell receptor (beta chain) sequence, with context. Its cognate antigen is unknown. This sample stems from a study of OX40 agonist ivuxolimab in advanced cancers. Study conclusions and caveats: Antigen specificity remained undetermined for the expanded peripheral T cells. Clonal expansion was among the lowest in partial responders at 0.1-3.0 mg/kg, especially CD8+.

Drawing of blood for sampling happened at baseline, at cycle 4 day 1, and at cycle 7 day 1. Sequenced by immunoSEQ multiplex PCR; TCRdb stores in-frame clones only, minus some. The top ten hold around 15% of the sample, which has 49,000 or so clones, around 88% seen once. J gave up 7 bases and V 6 bases, and 10 bases lay outside the gene matches. This CDR3 is 13 amino acids long. The germline V gene encodes CDR1 SQVTM and CDR2 ANQGSEA. The chain joins TRBV29-1 to TRBJ2-5, with TRBD1 matching 8 bases. The sample in question was CD4+ or CD8+ T cells sorted from blood, obtained in a trial of the OX40 agonist ivuxolimab. The receptor's source is an adult with an advanced solid tumor such as melanoma, head and neck, liver or kidney cancer. This chain's CDR3 is CSVSLGQGGTQYF. The CDR3 DNA sequence: TGCAGCGTCTCACTCGGACAGGGTGGGACCCAGTACTTC.